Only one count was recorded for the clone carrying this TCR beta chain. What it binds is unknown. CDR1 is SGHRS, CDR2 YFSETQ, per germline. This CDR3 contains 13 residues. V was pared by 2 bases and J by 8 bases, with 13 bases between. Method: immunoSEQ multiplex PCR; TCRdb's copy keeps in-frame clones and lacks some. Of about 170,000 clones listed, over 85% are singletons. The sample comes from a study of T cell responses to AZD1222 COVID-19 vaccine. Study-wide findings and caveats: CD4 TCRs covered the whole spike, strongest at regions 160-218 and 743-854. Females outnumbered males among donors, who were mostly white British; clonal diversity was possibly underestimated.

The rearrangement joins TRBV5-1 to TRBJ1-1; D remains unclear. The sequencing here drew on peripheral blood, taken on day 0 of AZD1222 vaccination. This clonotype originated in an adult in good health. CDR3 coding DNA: TGCGCCAGCAGCTTCGGAGTCGGTGGGGAAGCTTTCTTT. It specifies CASSFGVGGEAFF.